Below, 7 T cell receptor beta chains from the same sample are listed, as sequenced in a study of radiation and T cells in renal cell carcinoma. Time point here: blood 4 weeks post-SBRT, at nephrectomy. Treatment meaning: 15 Gy SBRT to primary tumor, nephrectomy 4 weeks later. Clones were read by immunoSEQ multiplex PCR, and TCRdb kept only the in-frame ones, dropping some. This sample has about 86,000 clones, with roughly 80% found just once. Specimen: blood, collected from a patient whose treatment included radiotherapy and nephrectomy. The source of these receptors is a man between 45 and 60 years old with renal cell carcinoma.

V and J are TRBV27 and TRBJ1-2, with 7 bases matching TRBD1. The CDR3 has 12 amino acids. The V gene's germline CDR1 is MNHEY and CDR2 SMNVEV (reference sequence). With 7 bases clipped from V and 8 bases from J, the junction kept 7 bases outside the gene matches. The CDR3 is CASKTGSLGYTF. The CDR3 DNA reads TGTGCCAGCAAGACAGGGTCACTCGGCTACACCTTC.

The chain combines TRBV12-5 with TRBJ2-5; D may match TRBD1 or TRBD2 (5 bases each). The CDR3 has 13 amino acids. Germline V gene lookup returns CDR1 LGHNT and CDR2 FRNRAP. V was clipped by 6 bases and J by 4 bases, with 12 bases between them. The CDR3 DNA reads TGTGCTAGTGGCGGGCGAGGGGCAGAGACCCAGTACTTC. Encoded protein: CASGGRGAETQYF.

The chain couples TRBV21-1 to TRBJ2-1; the D segment call TRBD2 is taken from the table without a DNA check. TRBV21-1 is labeled a pseudogene. The CDR3 length is 15 residues. CDR3 in amino acids: CASSNKAGPYNEQFF. The CDR3 coding sequence is TGTGCCAGCAGCAATAAAGCGGGGCCCTACAATGAGCAGTTCTTC.

This chain connects TRBV4-3 to TRBJ2-7; D is unresolved. CDR3 length equals 13 residues. Per the germline V gene, CDR1 is LGHNA and CDR2 is YSLEER. Trimming stripped 1 base from V and 6 bases from J, with 10 bases between. CDR3 loop: CASSQGWSGEQYF. The CDR3 DNA reads TGCGCCAGCAGCCAAGGGTGGTCCGGCGAGCAGTACTTC.

The gene calls are TRBV19 and TRBJ2-2; 7 positions match TRBD2. The CDR3 length is 16 residues. V shed 4 bases and J 1 base; nucleotides not matched to a gene: 6. CDR1 and CDR2 (germline): LNHDA, SQIVND (reference sequence). The CDR3: CASSKVLAGNTGELFF. CDR3 DNA sequence: TGTGCCAGTAGTAAGGTATTAGCGGGGAACACCGGGGAGCTGTTTTTT.

The rearrangement links TRBV19 to TRBJ2-6; D is possibly TRBD2 (6 bases). The CDR3 totals 16 residues. The germline gives CDR1 LNHDA, CDR2 SQIVND (reference sequence). Trimming shortened V by 0 bases and J by 2 bases, and 8 bases separated the two germline ends. The CDR3 reads CASSIDWGAGANVLTF. The CDR3 DNA reads TGTGCCAGTAGTATAGATTGGGGGGCTGGGGCCAACGTCCTGACTTTC.

This CDR3 is CASSSGLAGVESYNEQFF. The CDR3 DNA reads TGTGCCAGCAGCTCGGGACTAGCGGGAGTGGAGTCCTACAATGAGCAGTTCTTC. The chain uses TRBV5-4 and TRBJ2-1; 14 nucleotides match TRBD2. After removal of 3 bases from V and 1 base from J, the junction contained 6 bases not matched to a gene. Germline assignment: CDR1 SGHNT and CDR2 YYREEE (reference sequence). This CDR3 has 18 amino acids.